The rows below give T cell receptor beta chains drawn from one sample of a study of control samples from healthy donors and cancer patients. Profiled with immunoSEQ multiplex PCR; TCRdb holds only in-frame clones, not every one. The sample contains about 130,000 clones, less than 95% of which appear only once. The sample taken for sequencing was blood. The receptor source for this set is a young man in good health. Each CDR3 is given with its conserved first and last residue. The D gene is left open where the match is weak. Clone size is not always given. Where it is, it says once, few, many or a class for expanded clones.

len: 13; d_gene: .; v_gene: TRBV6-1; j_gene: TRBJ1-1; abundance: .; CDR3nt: TGTGCCAGCAGTGAAGTGTGGGGCGCTGAAGCTTTCTTT; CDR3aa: CASSEVWGAEAFF
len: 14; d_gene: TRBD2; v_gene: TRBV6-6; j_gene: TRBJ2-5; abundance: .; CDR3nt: TGTGCCAGCAGGCTGGCGGGGGGGCAAGAGACCCAGTACTTC; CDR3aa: CASRLAGGQETQYF
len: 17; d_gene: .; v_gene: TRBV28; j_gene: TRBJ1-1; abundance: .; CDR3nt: TGTGCCAGCAGTTTAGGCGTAGGCGCCTCGGCGGACACTGAAGCTTTCTTT; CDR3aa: CASSLGVGASADTEAFF
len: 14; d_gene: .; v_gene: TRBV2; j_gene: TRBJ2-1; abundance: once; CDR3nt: TGTGCCTCCCGGGGGCGGGGAGCCTACAATGAGCAGTTCTTC; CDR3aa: CASRGRGAYNEQFF
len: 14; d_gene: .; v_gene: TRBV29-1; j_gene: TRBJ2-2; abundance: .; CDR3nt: TGCAGCGTTGTGAGGCAGTCGAACACCGGGGAGCTGTTTTTT; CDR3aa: CSVVRQSNTGELFF
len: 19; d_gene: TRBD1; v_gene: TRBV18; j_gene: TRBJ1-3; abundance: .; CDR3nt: TGTGCCAGCTCACCGGTTACCGGGACAGGGGGCTACTCTGGAAACACCATATATTTT; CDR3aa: CASSPVTGTGGYSGNTIYF
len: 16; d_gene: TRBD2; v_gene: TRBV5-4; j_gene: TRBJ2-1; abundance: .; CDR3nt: TGTGCCAGCAGCTTCCTCGGGACTAGCGGATACAATGAGCAGTTCTTC; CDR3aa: CASSFLGTSGYNEQFF
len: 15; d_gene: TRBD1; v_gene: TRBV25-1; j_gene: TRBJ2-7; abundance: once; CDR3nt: TGTGCCAGCATAGGATCCGGGACAGGGCTAGGCGAGCAGTACTTC; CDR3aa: CASIGSGTGLGEQYF
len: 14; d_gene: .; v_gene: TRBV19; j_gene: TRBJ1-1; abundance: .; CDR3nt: TGTGCCAGTAGTGTCGGGACCCGGAACACTGAAGCTTTCTTT; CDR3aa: CASSVGTRNTEAFF
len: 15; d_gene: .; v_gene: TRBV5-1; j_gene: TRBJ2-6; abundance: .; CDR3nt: TGCGCCAGCCGGGAAGGGCCTGTTGGGGCCAACGTCCTGACTTTC; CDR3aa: CASREGPVGANVLTF
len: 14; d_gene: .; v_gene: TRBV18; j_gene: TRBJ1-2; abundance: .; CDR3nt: TGTGCCAGCTCACCCGGGCAGGGATTAGTTGGCTACACCTTC; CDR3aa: CASSPGQGLVGYTF
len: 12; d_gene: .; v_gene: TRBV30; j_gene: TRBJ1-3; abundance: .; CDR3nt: TGTGCCTGGAGTGCCGGCGCGTACACCATATATTTT; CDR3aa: CAWSAGAYTIYF
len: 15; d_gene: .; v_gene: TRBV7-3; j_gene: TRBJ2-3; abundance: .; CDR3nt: TGTGCCAGCAGCTTAGACAGAATTAACACAGATACGCAGTATTTT; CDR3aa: CASSLDRINTDTQYF
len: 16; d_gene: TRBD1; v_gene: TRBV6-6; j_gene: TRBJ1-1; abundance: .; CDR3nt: TGTGCCAGCAGTTACTCGGACAGGGGCCGTGACACTGAAGCTTTCTTT; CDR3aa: CASSYSDRGRDTEAFF
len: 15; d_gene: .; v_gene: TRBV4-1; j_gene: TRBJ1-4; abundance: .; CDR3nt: TGCGCCAGCAGCCAAGTGTTTCGGGATAATGAAAAACTGTTTTTT; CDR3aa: CASSQVFRDNEKLFF
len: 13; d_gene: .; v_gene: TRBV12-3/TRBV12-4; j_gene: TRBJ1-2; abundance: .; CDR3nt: TGTGCCAGCAGCCCAGGGAGCCGGGAGGGCTACACCTTC; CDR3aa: CASSPGSREGYTF
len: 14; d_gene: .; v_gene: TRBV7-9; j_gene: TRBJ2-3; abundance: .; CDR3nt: TGTGCCAGCAGCTTAGGTCAATCTAGAGATACGCAGTATTTT; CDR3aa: CASSLGQSRDTQYF
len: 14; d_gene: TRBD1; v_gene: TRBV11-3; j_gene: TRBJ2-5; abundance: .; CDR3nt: TGTGCCAGCAGCCCCGGACAGGGAGAAGAGACCCAGTACTTC; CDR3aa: CASSPGQGEETQYF
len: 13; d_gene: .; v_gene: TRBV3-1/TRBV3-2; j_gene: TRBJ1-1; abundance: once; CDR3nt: TGTGCCAGCAGCCAAGCGATGAACACTGAAGCTTTCTTT; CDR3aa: CASSQAMNTEAFF
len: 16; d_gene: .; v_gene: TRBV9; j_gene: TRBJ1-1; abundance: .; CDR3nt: TGTGCCAGCAGCGTAGATTCGGGGGGCGGCGGCACTGAAGCTTTCTTT; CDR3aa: CASSVDSGGGGTEAFF
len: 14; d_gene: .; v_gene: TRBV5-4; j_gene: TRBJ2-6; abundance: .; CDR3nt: TGTGCCAGCAGCCCAGGGACTGGGGCCAACGTCCTGACTTTC; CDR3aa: CASSPGTGANVLTF
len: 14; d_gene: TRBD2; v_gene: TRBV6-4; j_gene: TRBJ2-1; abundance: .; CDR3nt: TGTGCCAGCAGCCGCGGGGGTCATAGGAGTGAGCAGTTCTTC; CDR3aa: CASSRGGHRSEQFF
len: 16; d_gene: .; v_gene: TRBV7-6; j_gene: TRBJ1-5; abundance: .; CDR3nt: TGTGCCAGCAGCTGGCAGGGACCCGGGGGCAATCAGCCCCAGCATTTT; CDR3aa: CASSWQGPGGNQPQHF
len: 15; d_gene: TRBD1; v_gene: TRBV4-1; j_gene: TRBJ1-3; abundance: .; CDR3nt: TGCGCCAGCAGCCAAACAGGGGTGGGTGGAAACACCATATATTTT; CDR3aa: CASSQTGVGGNTIYF
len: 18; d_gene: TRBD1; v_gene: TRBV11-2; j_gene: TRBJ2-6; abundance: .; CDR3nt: TGTGCCAGCAGGAAGCCGGGACAGCGACCCTCTGGGGCCAACGTCCTGACTTTC; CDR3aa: CASRKPGQRPSGANVLTF
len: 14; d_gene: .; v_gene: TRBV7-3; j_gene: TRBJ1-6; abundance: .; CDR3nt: TGTGCCAGCAGGTGGGGGCCCGAGAATTCACCCCTCCACTTT; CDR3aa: CASRWGPENSPLHF
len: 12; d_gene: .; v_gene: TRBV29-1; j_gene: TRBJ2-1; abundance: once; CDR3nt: TGCAGCGCCGACAATTCCTACAATGAGCAGTTCTTC; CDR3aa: CSADNSYNEQFF
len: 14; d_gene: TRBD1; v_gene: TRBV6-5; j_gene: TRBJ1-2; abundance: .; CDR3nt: TGTGCCAGCAGGTTAAACAGGGGTAACTATGGCTACACCTTC; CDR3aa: CASRLNRGNYGYTF
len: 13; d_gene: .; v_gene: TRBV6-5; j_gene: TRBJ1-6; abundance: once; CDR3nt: TGTGCCAGCAGCACAGGGTATAATTCACCCCTCCACTTT; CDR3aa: CASSTGYNSPLHF
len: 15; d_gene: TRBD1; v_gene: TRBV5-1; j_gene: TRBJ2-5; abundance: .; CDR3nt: TGCGCCAGCAGCTTGGCCCGACAGGGAAAAGAGACCCAGTACTTC; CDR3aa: CASSLARQGKETQYF
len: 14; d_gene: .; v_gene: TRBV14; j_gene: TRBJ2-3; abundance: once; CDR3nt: TGTGCCAGCAGCCCAAGGACTAGCACAGATACGCAGTATTTT; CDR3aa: CASSPRTSTDTQYF
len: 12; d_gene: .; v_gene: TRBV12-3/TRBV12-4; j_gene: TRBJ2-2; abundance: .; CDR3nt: TGTGCCAGCAGTCTGCGTACCGGGGAGCTGTTTTTT; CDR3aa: CASSLRTGELFF
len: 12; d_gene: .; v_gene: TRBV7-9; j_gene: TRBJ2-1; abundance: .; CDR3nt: TGTGCCAGCAGCTTAAGCGGAAATGAGCAGTTCTTC; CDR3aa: CASSLSGNEQFF
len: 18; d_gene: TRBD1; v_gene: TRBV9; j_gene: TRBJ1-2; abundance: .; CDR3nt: TGTGCCAGCAGCGTAGCAAAGGAGGGACAGAAGGGTGCCTATGGCTACACCTTC; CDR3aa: CASSVAKEGQKGAYGYTF
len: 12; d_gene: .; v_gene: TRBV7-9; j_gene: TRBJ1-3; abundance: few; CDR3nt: TGTGCCAGCAGCTTAGGGGGGGCTACCATATATTTT; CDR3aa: CASSLGGATIYF
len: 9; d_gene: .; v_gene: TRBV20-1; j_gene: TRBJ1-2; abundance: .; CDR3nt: TGCAGTGCTCCCCCTGTCTACACCTTC; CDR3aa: CSAPPVYTF